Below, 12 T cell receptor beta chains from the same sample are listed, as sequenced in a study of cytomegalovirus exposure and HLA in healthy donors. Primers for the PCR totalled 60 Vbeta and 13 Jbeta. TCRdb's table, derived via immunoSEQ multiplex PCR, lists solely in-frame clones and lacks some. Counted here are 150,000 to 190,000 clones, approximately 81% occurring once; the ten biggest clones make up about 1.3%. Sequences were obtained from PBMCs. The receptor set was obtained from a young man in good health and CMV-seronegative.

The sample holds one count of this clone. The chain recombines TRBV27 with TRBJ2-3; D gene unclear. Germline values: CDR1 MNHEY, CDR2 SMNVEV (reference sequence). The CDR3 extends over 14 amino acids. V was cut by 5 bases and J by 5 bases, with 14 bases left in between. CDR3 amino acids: CASSILGGGDTQYF. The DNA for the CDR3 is TGTGCCAGCAGTATCCTCGGCGGTGGAGATACGCAGTATTTT.

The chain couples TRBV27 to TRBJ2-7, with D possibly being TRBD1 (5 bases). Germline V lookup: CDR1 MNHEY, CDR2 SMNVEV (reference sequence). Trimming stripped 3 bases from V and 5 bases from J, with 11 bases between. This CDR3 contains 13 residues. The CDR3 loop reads CASSFLDRNEQYF. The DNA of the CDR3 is TGTGCCAGCAGTTTTCTCGACAGAAACGAGCAGTACTTC.

For the CDR3, the DNA is TGTGCCAGCAGTGAAGCGGGAGACACCGGGGAGCTGTTTTTT. Amino acids: CASSEAGDTGELFF. This sequence joins TRBV6-1 and TRBJ2-2; D possibly corresponds to TRBD2 (5 bases). The germline V gene has CDR1 MNHNS and CDR2 SASEGT. The V and J ends lost 0 bases and 3 bases respectively, with 5 bases between them. The CDR3 runs 14 residues.

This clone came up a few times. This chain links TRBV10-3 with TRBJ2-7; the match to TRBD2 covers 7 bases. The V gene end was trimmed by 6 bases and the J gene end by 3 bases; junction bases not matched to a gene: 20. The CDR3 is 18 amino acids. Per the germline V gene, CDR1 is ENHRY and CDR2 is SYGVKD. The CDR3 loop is CAIRDQGTGGGLGYEQYF. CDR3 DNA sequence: TGTGCCATCAGAGACCAGGGAACGGGAGGTGGTCTCGGCTACGAGCAGTACTTC.

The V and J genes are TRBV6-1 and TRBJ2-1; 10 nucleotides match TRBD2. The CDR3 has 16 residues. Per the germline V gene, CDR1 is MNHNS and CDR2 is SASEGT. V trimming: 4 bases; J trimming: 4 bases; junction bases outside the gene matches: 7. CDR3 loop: CASSGTSGGLYNEQFF. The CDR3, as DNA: TGTGCCAGCAGTGGGACTAGCGGCGGCCTTTACAATGAGCAGTTCTTC.

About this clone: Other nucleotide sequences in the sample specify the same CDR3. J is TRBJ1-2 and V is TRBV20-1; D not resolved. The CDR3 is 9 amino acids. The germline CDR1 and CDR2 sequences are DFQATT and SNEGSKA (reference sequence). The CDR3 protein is CRAGGGYTF. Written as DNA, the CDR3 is TGCAGGGCCGGAGGTGGCTACACCTTC.

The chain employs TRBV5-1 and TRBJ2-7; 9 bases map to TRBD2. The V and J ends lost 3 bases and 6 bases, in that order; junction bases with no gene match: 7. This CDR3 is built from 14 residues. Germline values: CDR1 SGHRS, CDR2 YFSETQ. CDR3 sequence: CASSWAGGPGEQYF. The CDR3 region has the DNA TGCGCCAGCAGCTGGGCGGGAGGGCCCGGCGAGCAGTACTTC.

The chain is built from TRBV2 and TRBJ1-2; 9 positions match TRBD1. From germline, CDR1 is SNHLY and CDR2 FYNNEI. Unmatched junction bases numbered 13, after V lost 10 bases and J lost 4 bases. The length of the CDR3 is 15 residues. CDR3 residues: CANARGTGFGYGYTF. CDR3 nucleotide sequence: TGTGCCAACGCAAGGGGGACAGGGTTCGGCTATGGCTACACCTTC.

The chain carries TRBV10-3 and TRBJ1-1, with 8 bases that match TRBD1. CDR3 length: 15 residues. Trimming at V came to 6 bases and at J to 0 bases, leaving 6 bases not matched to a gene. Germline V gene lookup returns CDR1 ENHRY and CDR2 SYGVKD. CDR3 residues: CAIRTGGPMNTEAFF. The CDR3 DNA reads TGTGCCATCAGAACAGGGGGGCCCATGAACACTGAAGCTTTCTTT.

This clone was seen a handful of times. The CDR3 DNA reads TGTGCCAGCAGTTTCAACCCAGGGGGCAGGGGGGAGCTGTTTTTT. It yields the protein CASSFNPGGRGELFF. This rearrangement joins TRBV27 to TRBJ2-2, with 8 bases identical to TRBD1. The CDR3 extends over 15 amino acids. V was clipped by 3 bases and J by 8 bases; unmatched bases: 8. The germline V gene has CDR1 MNHEY and CDR2 SMNVEV (reference sequence).

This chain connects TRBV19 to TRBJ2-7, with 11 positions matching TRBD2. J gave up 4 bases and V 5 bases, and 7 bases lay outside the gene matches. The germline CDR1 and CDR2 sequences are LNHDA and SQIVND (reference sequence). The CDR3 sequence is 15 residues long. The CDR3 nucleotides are TGTGCCAGTAGTGCTACTAGCGGGAGCTTGTACGAGCAGTACTTC. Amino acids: CASSATSGSLYEQYF. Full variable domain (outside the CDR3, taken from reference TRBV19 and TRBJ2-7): DGGITQSPKYLFRKEGQNVTLSCEQNLNHDAMYWYRQDPGQGLRLIYYSQIVNDFQKGDIAEGYSVSREKKESFPLTVTSAQKNPTAFYLCASSATSGSLYEQYFGPGTRLTVT.

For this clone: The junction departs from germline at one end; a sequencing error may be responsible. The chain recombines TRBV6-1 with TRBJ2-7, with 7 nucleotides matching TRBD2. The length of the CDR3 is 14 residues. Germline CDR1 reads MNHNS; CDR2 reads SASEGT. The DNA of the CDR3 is TGTGTCAGCATCCCTGGGTTGGGAGGGTATGAGCAGTACTTC. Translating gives CVSIPGLGGYEQYF.